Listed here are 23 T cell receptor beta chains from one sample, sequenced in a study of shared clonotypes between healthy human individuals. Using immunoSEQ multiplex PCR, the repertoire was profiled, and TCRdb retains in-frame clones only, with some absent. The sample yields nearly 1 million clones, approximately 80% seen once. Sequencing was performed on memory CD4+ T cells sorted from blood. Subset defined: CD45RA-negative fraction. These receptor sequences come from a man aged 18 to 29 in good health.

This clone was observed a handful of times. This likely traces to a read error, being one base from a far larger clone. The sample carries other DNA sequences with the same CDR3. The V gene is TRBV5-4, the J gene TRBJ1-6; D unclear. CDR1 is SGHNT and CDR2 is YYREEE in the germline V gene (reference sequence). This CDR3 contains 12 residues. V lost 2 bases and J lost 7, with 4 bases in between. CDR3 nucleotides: TGTGCCAGCAGCTTTGGGAATTCACCCCTCCACTTT. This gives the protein CASSFGNSPLHF. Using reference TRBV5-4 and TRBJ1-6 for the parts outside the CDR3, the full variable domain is ETGVTQSPTHLIKTRGQQVTLRCSSQSGHNTVSWYQQALGQGPQFIFQYYREEENGRGNFPPRFSGLQFPNYSSELNVNALELDDSALYLCASSFGNSPLHFGNGTRLTVT.

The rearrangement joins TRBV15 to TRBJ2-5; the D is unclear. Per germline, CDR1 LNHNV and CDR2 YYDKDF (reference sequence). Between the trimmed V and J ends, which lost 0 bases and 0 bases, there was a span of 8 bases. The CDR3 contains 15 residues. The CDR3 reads CATSRDRSYQETQYF. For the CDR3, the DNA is TGTGCCACCAGCAGAGATCGGAGCTACCAAGAGACCCAGTACTTC.

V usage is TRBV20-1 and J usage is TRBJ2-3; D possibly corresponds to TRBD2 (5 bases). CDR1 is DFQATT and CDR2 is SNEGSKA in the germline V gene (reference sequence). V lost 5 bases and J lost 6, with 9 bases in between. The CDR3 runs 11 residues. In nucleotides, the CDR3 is TGCAGTGCTGAGACTAAGGATACGCAGTATTTT. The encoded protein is CSAETKDTQYF.

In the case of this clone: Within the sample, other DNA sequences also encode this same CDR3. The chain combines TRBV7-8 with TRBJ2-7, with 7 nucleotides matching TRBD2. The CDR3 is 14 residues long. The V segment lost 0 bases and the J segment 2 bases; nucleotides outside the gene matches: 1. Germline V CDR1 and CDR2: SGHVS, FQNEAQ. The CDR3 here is CASSLAGGTYEQYF. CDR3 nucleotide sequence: TGTGCCAGCAGCTTAGCGGGGGGGACCTACGAGCAGTACTTC. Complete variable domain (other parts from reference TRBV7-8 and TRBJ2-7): GAGVSQSPRYKVAKRGQDVALRCDPISGHVSLFWYQQALGQGPEFLTYFQNEAQLDKSGLPSDRFFAERPEGSVSTLKIQRTQQEDSAVYLCASSLAGGTYEQYFGPGTRLTVT.

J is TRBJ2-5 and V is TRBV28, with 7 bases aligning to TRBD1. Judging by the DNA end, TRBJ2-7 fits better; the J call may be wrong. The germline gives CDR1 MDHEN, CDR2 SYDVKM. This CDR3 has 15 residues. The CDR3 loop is CASSPQGTASYEQYF. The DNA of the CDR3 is TGTGCCAGCAGTCCTCAGGGGACAGCCTCCTACGAGCAGTACTTC.

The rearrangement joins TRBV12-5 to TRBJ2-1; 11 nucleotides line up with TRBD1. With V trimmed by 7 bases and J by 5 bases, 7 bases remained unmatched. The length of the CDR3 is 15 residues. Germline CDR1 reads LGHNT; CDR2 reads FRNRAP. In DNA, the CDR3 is TGTGCTAGTGCATATGGGGGACAGGGGGACAATGAGCAGTTCTTC. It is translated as CASAYGGQGDNEQFF.

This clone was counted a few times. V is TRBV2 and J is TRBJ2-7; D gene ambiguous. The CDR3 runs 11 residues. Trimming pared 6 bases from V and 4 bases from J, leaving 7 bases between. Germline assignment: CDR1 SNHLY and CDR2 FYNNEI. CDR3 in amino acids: CASRISYEQYF. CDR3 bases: TGTGCCAGCAGGATATCATACGAGCAGTACTTC. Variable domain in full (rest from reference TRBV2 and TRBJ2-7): EPEVTQTPSHQVTQMGQEVILRCVPISNHLYFYWYRQILGQKVEFLVSFYNNEISEKSEIFDDQFSVERPDGSNFTLKIRSTKLEDSAMYFCASRISYEQYFGPGTRLTVT.

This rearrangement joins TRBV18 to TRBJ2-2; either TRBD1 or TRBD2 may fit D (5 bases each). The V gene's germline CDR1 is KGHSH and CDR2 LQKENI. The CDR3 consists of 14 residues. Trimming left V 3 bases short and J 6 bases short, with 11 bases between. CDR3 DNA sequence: TGTGCCAGCTCACCGTCTGGGGGAGCCGGGGAGCTGTTTTTT. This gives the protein CASSPSGGAGELFF. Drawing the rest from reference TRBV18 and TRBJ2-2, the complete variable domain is NAGVMQNPRHLVRRRGQEARLRCSPMKGHSHVYWYRQLPEEGLKFMVYLQKENIIDESGMPKERFSAEFPKEGPSILRIQQVVRGDSAAYFCASSPSGGAGELFFGEGSRLTVL.

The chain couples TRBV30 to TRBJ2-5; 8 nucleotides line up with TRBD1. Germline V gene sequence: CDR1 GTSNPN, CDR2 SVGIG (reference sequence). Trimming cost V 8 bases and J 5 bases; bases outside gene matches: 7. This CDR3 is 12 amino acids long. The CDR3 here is CAIGQGRETQYF. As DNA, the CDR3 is TGTGCCATCGGACAGGGCCGGGAGACCCAGTACTTC.

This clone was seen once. CDR3 region: CASSLVGPGMNTEAFF. The CDR3 region has the DNA TGCGCCAGCAGCTTGGTAGGGCCGGGAATGAACACTGAAGCTTTCTTT. The chain combines TRBV5-1 with TRBJ1-1, with D hard to call. This CDR3 has 16 residues. The ends were cut back, 0 bases at V and 0 bases at J, with 12 bases in the middle. Germline V gives CDR1 SGHRS, CDR2 YFSETQ.

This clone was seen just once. The CDR3 bases are TGTGCCAGCAGTCCATGGACATCCTCCAGGGGCTACACCTTC. Protein sequence: CASSPWTSSRGYTF. The rearrangement joins TRBV6-1 to TRBJ1-2, with D possibly being TRBD1 (5 bases). The V gene lost 5 bases and the J gene lost 8 bases, with 18 bases spanning the gap. Germline V CDR1 and CDR2: MNHNS, SASEGT. This CDR3 has 14 amino acids.

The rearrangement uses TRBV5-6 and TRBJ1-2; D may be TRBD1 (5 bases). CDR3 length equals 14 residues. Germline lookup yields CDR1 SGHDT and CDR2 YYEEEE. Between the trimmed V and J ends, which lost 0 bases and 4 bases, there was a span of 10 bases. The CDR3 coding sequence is TGTGCCAGCAGCTTGGTGGACAATCGCTATGGCTACACCTTC. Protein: CASSLVDNRYGYTF.

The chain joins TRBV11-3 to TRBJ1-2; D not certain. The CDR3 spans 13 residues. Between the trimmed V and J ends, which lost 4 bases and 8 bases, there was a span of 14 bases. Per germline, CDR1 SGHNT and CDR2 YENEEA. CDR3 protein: CASSSLAGDGYTF. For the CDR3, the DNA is TGTGCCAGCAGCTCCTTGGCCGGCGACGGCTACACCTTC. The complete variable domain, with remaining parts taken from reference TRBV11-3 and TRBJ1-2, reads EAGVVQSPRYKIIEKKQPVAFWCNPISGHNTLYWYLQNLGQGPELLIRYENEEAVDDSQLPKDRFSAERLKGVDSTLKIQPAELGDSAVYLCASSSLAGDGYTFGSGTRLTVV.

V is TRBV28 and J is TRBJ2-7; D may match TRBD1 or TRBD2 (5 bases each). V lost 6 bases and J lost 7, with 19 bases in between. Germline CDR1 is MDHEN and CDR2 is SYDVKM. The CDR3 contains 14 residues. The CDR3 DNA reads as TGTGCCAGCAGACTCGGGACCGCCGCTCGAGAGCAGTACTTC. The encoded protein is CASRLGTAAREQYF. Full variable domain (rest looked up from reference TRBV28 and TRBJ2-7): DVKVTQSSRYLVKRTGEKVFLECVQDMDHENMFWYRQDPGLGLRLIYFSYDVKMKEKGDIPEGYSVSREKKERFSLILESASTNQTSMYLCASRLGTAAREQYFGPGTRLTVT.

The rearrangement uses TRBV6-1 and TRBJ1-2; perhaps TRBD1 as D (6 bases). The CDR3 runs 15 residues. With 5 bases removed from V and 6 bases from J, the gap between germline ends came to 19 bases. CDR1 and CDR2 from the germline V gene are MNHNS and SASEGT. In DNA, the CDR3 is TGTGCCAGCAGTTCCTGGGACAAGGGGCGGGATGGCTACACCTTC. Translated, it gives CASSSWDKGRDGYTF.

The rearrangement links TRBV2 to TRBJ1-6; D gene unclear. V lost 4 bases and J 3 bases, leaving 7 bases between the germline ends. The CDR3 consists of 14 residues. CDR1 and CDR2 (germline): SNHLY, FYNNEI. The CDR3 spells CASSGTGYNSPLHF. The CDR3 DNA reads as TGTGCCAGCAGTGGGACGGGCTATAATTCACCCCTCCACTTT. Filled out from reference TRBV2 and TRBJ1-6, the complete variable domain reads EPEVTQTPSHQVTQMGQEVILRCVPISNHLYFYWYRQILGQKVEFLVSFYNNEISEKSEIFDDQFSVERPDGSNFTLKIRSTKLEDSAMYFCASSGTGYNSPLHFGNGTRLTVT.

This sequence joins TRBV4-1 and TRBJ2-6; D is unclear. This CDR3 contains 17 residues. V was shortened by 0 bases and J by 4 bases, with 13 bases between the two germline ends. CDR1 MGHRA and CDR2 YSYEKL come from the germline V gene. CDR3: CASSQDALVGGANVLTF. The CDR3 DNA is TGCGCCAGCAGCCAAGATGCCCTAGTCGGCGGGGCCAACGTCCTGACTTTC.

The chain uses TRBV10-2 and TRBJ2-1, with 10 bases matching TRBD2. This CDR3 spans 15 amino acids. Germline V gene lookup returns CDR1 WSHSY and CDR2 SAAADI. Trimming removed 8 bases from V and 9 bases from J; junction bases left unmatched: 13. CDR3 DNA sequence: TGCGCCAGCCAAACCACAGCGGGAGGGCCCGTTGAGCAGTTCTTC. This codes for CASQTTAGGPVEQFF.

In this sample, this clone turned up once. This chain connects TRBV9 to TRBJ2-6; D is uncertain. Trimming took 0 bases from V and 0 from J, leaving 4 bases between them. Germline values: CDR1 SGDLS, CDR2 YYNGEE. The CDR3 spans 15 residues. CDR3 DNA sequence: TGTGCCAGCAGCGTAGTGGCCTCTGGGGCCAACGTCCTGACTTTC. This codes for CASSVVASGANVLTF.

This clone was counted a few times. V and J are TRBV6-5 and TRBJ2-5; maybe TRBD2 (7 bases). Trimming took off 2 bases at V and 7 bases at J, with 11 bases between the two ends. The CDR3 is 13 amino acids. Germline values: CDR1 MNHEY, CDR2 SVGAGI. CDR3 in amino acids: CASSYTRGATQYF. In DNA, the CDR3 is TGTGCCAGCAGTTACACACGGGGGGCGACCCAGTACTTC.

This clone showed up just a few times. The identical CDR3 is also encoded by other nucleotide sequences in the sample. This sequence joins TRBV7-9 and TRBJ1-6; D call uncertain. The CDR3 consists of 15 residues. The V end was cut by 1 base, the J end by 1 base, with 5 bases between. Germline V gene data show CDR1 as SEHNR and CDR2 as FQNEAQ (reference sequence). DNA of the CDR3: TGTGCCAGCAGCTTAGGAGGGTCCTATAATTCACCCCTCCACTTT. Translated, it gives CASSLGGSYNSPLHF.

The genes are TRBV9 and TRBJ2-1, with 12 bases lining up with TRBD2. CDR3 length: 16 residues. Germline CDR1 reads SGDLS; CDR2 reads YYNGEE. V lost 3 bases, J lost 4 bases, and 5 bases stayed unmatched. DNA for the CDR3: TGTGCCAGCAGCGGCCTAGCGGGAGGGCTGTACAATGAGCAGTTCTTC. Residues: CASSGLAGGLYNEQFF.

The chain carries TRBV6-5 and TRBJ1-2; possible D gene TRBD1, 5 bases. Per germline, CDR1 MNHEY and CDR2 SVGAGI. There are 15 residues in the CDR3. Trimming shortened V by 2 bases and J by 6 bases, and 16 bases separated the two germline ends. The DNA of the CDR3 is TGTGCCAGCAGTTACCAAACGGGGGGGTTTGATGGCTACACCTTC. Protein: CASSYQTGGFDGYTF.